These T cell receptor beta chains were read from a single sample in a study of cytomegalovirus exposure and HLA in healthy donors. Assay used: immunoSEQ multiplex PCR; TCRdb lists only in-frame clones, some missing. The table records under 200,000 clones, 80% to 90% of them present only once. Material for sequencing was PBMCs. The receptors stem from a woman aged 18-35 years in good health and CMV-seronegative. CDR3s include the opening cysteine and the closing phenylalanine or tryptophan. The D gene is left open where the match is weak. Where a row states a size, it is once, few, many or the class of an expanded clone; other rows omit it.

TGTGCCACCAGCAGAGATCTCGGGTCACCCCTCCACTTT,CATSRDLGSPLHF,TRBJ1-6,TRBV15,-,few
TGTGCCAGCAGCCAAGAGTCGTTCTACGAGCAGTACTTC,CASSQESFYEQYF,TRBJ2-7,TRBV14,-,-
TGTGCCAGCAGCTCTGCTCTTCGGACTCGTGGCTACACCTTC,CASSSALRTRGYTF,TRBJ1-2,TRBV5-6,-,-
TGTGCCAGCAGTCCTATCCCCGGGAGGACCGGGGAGCTGTTTTTT,CASSPIPGRTGELFF,TRBJ2-2,TRBV27,TRBD2,-
TGTGCTAGCAGCCAAAGCACTCAAGAGACCCAGTACTTC,CASSQSTQETQYF,TRBJ2-5,TRBV7-7,-,once
TGTGCCAGTAGTATCCCGTCCGGGGGCAATCAGCCCCAGCATTTT,CASSIPSGGNQPQHF,TRBJ1-5,TRBV19,-,-
TGCGCCAGCAGCACGGGACTAGCGGGAGGGCATGATACGCAGTATTTT,CASSTGLAGGHDTQYF,TRBJ2-3,TRBV5-1,TRBD2,-
TGTGCCTGGAGTACAAGCTACAATGAGCAGTTCTTC,CAWSTSYNEQFF,TRBJ2-1,TRBV30,-,-
TGTGCCAGCAGTACAGGGTCCCATCCCGGGGATGAGCAGTACTTC,CASSTGSHPGDEQYF,TRBJ2-7,TRBV11-2,-,-
TGTGCCTGGAGTGTTTCAGAGAACACCGGGGAGCTGTTTTTT,CAWSVSENTGELFF,TRBJ2-2,TRBV30,-,few
TGTGCCAGCAGTACCCGGGCTAGCGGGCAGTTCTTC,CASSTRASGQFF,TRBJ2-1,TRBV6-1,TRBD2,-
TGCGCCAGCAGCCGCGGACAAGTACAAGAGACCCAGTACTTC,CASSRGQVQETQYF,TRBJ2-5,TRBV4-1,-,-
TGTGCCTGGAGTACAGGTGACAATCAGCCCCAGCATTTT,CAWSTGDNQPQHF,TRBJ1-5,TRBV30,-,once
TGTGCCAGCAGGGACAGGGGCAATTCACCCCTCCACTTT,CASRDRGNSPLHF,TRBJ1-6,TRBV6-6,TRBD1,once
TGTGCCAGCAGCCAAGCGACTCCCAGCTCCTACAATGAGCAGTTCTTC,CASSQATPSSYNEQFF,TRBJ2-1,TRBV14,-,-
TGTGCCAGCAGTAGGGAGGGGAGCACAGATACGCAGTATTTT,CASSREGSTDTQYF,TRBJ2-3,TRBV11-2,TRBD2,-
TGTGCCAGCAGCTTGGCAAGTTCTATGCGCGGGGCAGGGACCCAGTACTTC,CASSLASSMRGAGTQYF,TRBJ2-5,TRBV5-6,-,once
TGTGCCAGCAGCCAAGAGCGGGAAAATCAGCCCCAGCATTTT,CASSQERENQPQHF,TRBJ1-5,TRBV4-2,-,-
TGTGCCAGCAGCGCAGGGGTGGAGCCAAATCAGCCCCAGCATTTT,CASSAGVEPNQPQHF,TRBJ1-5,TRBV6-1,-,once
TGCAGCGCGGACAGGGAATATACTGAGCAGTTCTTC,CSADREYTEQFF,TRBJ2-1,TRBV29-1,TRBD1,-
TGTGCCAGCAGTTGGAGAAGGTCTAGCGGACAGTACTTC,CASSWRRSSGQYF,TRBJ2-7,TRBV6-5,TRBD2,-